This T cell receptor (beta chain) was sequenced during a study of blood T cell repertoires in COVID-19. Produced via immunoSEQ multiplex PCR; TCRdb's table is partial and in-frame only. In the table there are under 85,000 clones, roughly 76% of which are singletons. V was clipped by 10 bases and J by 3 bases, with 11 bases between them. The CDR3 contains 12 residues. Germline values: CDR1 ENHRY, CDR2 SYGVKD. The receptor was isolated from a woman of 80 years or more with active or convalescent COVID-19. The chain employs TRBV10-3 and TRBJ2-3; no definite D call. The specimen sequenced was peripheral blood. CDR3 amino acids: CATLSVTDTQYF. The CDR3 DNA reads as TGTGCCACCCTGAGCGTAACAGATACGCAGTATTTT.